In this sample, the clone carrying this T cell receptor (beta chain) turned up once. Germline assignment: CDR1 MGHRA and CDR2 YSYEKL. The CDR3 has 14 residues. Trimming cost V 3 bases and J 8 bases; bases outside gene matches: 2. The assay was immunoSEQ multiplex PCR, and TCRdb's table has in-frame clones only and misses some. The sample has more than 75,000 clones; just over 85% are singletons. The sample belongs to a study of technical replicates of blood from several donors. This TCR came from a human donor in good health. Some clones in this sample may be carry-over from other donors' samples. The sample comprised PBMCs. The chain carries TRBV4-1 and TRBJ2-3; TRBD2 matches 13 bases. The CDR3 spells CASSHGLAGATQYF. The CDR3 nucleotides are TGCGCCAGCAGCCATGGACTAGCGGGAGCTACGCAGTATTTT.